Presented here are 29 T cell receptor beta chains from one specimen sequenced in a study of shared clonotypes between healthy human individuals. The method was immunoSEQ multiplex PCR; TCRdb's version includes in-frame clones alone and lacks a portion of them. The data show approximately 340,000 clones, with about 73% seen just once and about 10% held by the top ten. Sequencing was done on a sample of memory CD4+ T cells sorted from blood. Subset described: CD45RA-negative fraction. The receptors derive from a man under 40 in good health.

The rearrangement joins TRBV5-5 to TRBJ2-1; the match to TRBD2 covers 13 bases. J was trimmed by 8 bases and V by 4 bases; bases with no gene match: 6. Germline values: CDR1 SGHKS, CDR2 YYEKEE (reference sequence). The CDR3 extends over 15 amino acids. CDR3: CASSKGLAGVDEQFF. The CDR3 DNA reads TGTGCCAGCAGCAAAGGACTAGCGGGAGTTGATGAGCAGTTCTTC.

DNA for the CDR3: TGTGCCAGCAGTCTAACGGCTAGCGGGAATGGGGCGCAGTACTTC. This translates into CASSLTASGNGAQYF. The chain employs TRBV7-6 and TRBJ2-7; TRBD2 aligns across 9 bases. V was pared by 6 bases and J by 9 bases, with 15 bases of the junction left unmatched. The CDR3 runs to 15 residues. CDR1 and CDR2 from the germline V gene are SGHVS and FNYEAQ.

The CDR3 DNA reads TGTGCCAGCAGTCAAGGGTTCGGGACACCCCACCCTGAGCAGTTCTTC. Its translation is CASSQGFGTPHPEQFF. The J gene is TRBJ2-1, the V gene TRBV6-1, with a weak D call TRBD1 (6 bases). This CDR3 is built from 16 residues. Trimming stripped 5 bases from V and 9 bases from J, with 23 bases between. In germline, CDR1 is MNHNS, CDR2 SASEGT.

The chain carries TRBV27 and TRBJ2-2; no definite D call. Germline-derived CDR1 and CDR2 are MNHEY and SMNVEV (reference sequence). The CDR3 length is 16 residues. The germline V and J ends were trimmed by 5 bases and 4 bases, with 17 bases remaining between them. The CDR3 DNA reads as TGTGCCAGCAGTCCCTGGGGTGGGGAAGGCACCGGGGAGCTGTTTTTT. Translated: CASSPWGGEGTGELFF.

The sample holds a few counts of this clone. The gene calls are TRBV15 and TRBJ1-5, with TRBD1 matching 7 bases. Germline V gene lookup returns CDR1 LNHNV and CDR2 YYDKDF (reference sequence). Trimming cost V 6 bases and J 4 bases; bases outside gene matches: 6. The CDR3 consists of 14 residues. CDR3 bases: TGTGCCACCAGGAGGAACAGGGGTAATCAGCCCCAGCATTTT. This sequence encodes CATRRNRGNQPQHF.

This chain connects TRBV7-2 to TRBJ2-7; D is perhaps TRBD1 (6 bases). V was clipped by 5 bases and J by 4 bases, with 12 bases between them. In germline, CDR1 is SGHTA, CDR2 FQGNSA. CDR3 length: 13 residues. CDR3 DNA sequence: TGTGCCAGCAGCCTACAAGGGGGATACGAGCAGTACTTC. Its translation is CASSLQGGYEQYF.

This clone was recorded only once. V and J are TRBV5-1 and TRBJ2-4; D call uncertain. The CDR3 is 11 residues long. Trimming pared 7 bases from V and 5 bases from J, leaving 7 bases between. CDR1 is SGHRS and CDR2 is YFSETQ in the germline V gene. This chain's CDR3 is CASGNENIQYF. The CDR3 DNA reads TGCGCCAGCGGCAACGAAAACATTCAGTACTTC.

This clone has more than one count but fewer than ten. Here the CDR3 DNA reads TGTGCCAGCGAGTGGGGGCCACCCGGGACTGAAGCTTTCTTT. Its protein is CASEWGPPGTEAFF. This chain connects TRBV6-1 to TRBJ1-1; the D gene is possibly TRBD1 (6 bases). Trimming took 8 bases from V and 5 from J, leaving 18 bases between them. From germline, CDR1 is MNHNS and CDR2 SASEGT. The CDR3 is 14 residues long.

This chain connects TRBV11-2 to TRBJ2-7; 9 bases align to TRBD1. CDR3 length equals 15 residues. Germline CDR1 is SGHAT and CDR2 is FQNNGV. Trimming removed 2 bases from V and 3 bases from J; junction bases left unmatched: 5. DNA of the CDR3: TGTGCCAGCAGCTTATCTGGGACAGGGATCTACGAGCAGTACTTC. Residues: CASSLSGTGIYEQYF.

The CDR3 loop is CASSLAPPTSGIYNEQFF. The CDR3 DNA follows: TGTGCCAGCAGCTTAGCACCCCCGACTAGCGGGATCTACAATGAGCAGTTCTTC. The V and J genes are TRBV7-2 and TRBJ2-1; 11 bases are a match to TRBD2. From germline, CDR1 is SGHTA and CDR2 FQGNSA. With V trimmed by 0 bases and J by 3 bases, 7 bases remained unmatched. This CDR3 region has 18 residues.

This clone has more than one count but fewer than ten. In the same sample, other DNA sequences code for this CDR3. The chain carries TRBV4-3 and TRBJ2-1; D not resolved. This CDR3 contains 13 residues. CDR1 and CDR2 from the germline V gene are LGHNA and YSLEER. The V and J ends lost 0 bases and 10 bases respectively, with 10 bases between them. DNA of the CDR3: TGCGCCAGCAGCCAAGATCCGACGTCGGAGCAGTTCTTC. Translation: CASSQDPTSEQFF.

The V gene is TRBV19, the J gene TRBJ2-5; D may be TRBD2 (5 bases). CDR1 LNHDA and CDR2 SQIVND come from the germline V gene (reference sequence). The V gene lost 4 bases and the J gene lost 2 bases, with 11 bases spanning the gap. The CDR3 is 14 residues long. The CDR3 region is CASSNHREQETQYF. DNA for the CDR3: TGTGCCAGTAGTAATCACCGGGAACAAGAGACCCAGTACTTC.

The gene calls are TRBV6-6 and TRBJ2-7, with D maybe TRBD1 (5 bases). Germline values: CDR1 MNHNY, CDR2 SVGAGI (reference sequence). The germline V and J ends were trimmed by 3 bases and 3 bases, with 12 bases remaining between them. This CDR3 comprises 14 residues. CDR3 loop: CASSYADRFYEQYF. The CDR3 DNA reads TGTGCCAGCAGTTATGCCGACAGATTCTACGAGCAGTACTTC.

On this clone itself: This specimen includes other DNA sequences encoding the same CDR3. The chain uses TRBV7-2 and TRBJ1-5; D is unresolved. The length of the CDR3 is 14 residues. CDR1 SGHTA and CDR2 FQGNSA come from the germline V gene. V lost 0 bases, J lost 0 bases, and 3 bases lay in between. CDR3 sequence reads: CASSLASSNQPQHF. The CDR3 nucleotides are TGTGCCAGCAGCTTAGCCAGTAGCAATCAGCCCCAGCATTTT.

A few counts support this clone. The chain joins TRBV7-8 to TRBJ1-1, with 8 bases matching TRBD1. CDR3 length: 13 amino acids. V lost 5 bases and J lost 4; bases outside the gene matches: 3. Germline V gene lookup returns CDR1 SGHVS and CDR2 FQNEAQ. CDR3: CASSVDRVTEAFF. CDR3 bases: TGTGCCAGCAGCGTGGACAGGGTCACTGAAGCTTTCTTT. Supplemented by reference TRBV7-8 and TRBJ1-1, the full variable domain reads GAGVSQSPRYKVAKRGQDVALRCDPISGHVSLFWYQQALGQGPEFLTYFQNEAQLDKSGLPSDRFFAERPEGSVSTLKIQRTQQEDSAVYLCASSVDRVTEAFFGQGTRLTVV.

This clone came up a few times. The chain is built from TRBV28 and TRBJ1-1, with D possibly matching TRBD1 (5 bases). In germline, CDR1 is MDHEN, CDR2 SYDVKM. This CDR3 spans 16 amino acids. V lost 3 bases to trimming and J lost 0 bases, with 14 bases between them. Written as DNA, the CDR3 is TGTGCCAGCAGTTTGGGGGATCTGATCGTGAACACTGAAGCTTTCTTT. It encodes CASSLGDLIVNTEAFF.

The J gene is TRBJ2-1, the V gene TRBV27; tentative D call: TRBD1 (5 bases). Trimming pared 5 bases from V and 2 bases from J, leaving 13 bases between. The germline V gene encodes CDR1 MNHEY and CDR2 SMNVEV (reference sequence). The CDR3 runs 15 residues. In DNA form, the CDR3 reads TGTGCCAGCAGTGGGGCTATCGCCGCCTACAATGAGCAGTTCTTC. This codes for CASSGAIAAYNEQFF.

This clone was counted a few times. The rearrangement links TRBV2 to TRBJ2-5, with TRBD2 as a possible D gene (6 bases). The CDR3 covers 13 residues. Germline assignment: CDR1 SNHLY and CDR2 FYNNEI. The V end was cut by 3 bases, the J end by 7 bases, with 12 bases between. Written as DNA, the CDR3 is TGTGCCAGCAGTGATGTGACTAGATCGACCCAGTACTTC. This encodes CASSDVTRSTQYF.

The chain employs TRBV5-6 and TRBJ2-5; D may be TRBD1 (6 bases). Trimming took 4 bases from V and 5 from J, leaving 21 bases between them. Germline loops: CDR1 SGHDT, CDR2 YYEEEE. The CDR3 is 16 residues long. The CDR3 DNA sequence: TGTGCCAGCAGCCCGGATACAGGGTCCACCAGGGAGACCCAGTACTTC. Protein product: CASSPDTGSTRETQYF. Full variable domain (remainder filled in from reference TRBV5-6 and TRBJ2-5): DAGVTQSPTHLIKTRGQQVTLRCSPKSGHDTVSWYQQALGQGPQFIFQYYEEEERQRGNFPDRFSGHQFPNYSSELNVNALLLGDSALYLCASSPDTGSTRETQYFGPGTRLLVL.

The rearrangement joins TRBV28 to TRBJ2-1; TRBD1 is a possible D gene (6 bases). Trimming removed 6 bases at V and 6 bases at J, with 18 bases between. This CDR3 comprises 15 residues. In germline, CDR1 is MDHEN, CDR2 SYDVKM. The CDR3, as DNA: TGTGCCAGCAGCGCCGGGACACTCACCGGCAATGAGCAGTTCTTC. It is translated as CASSAGTLTGNEQFF.

This chain joins TRBV19 and TRBJ2-2; D uncertain. Between the trimmed V and J ends, which lost 0 bases and 5 bases, there was a span of 4 bases. CDR1 LNHDA and CDR2 SQIVND come from the germline V gene (reference sequence). The CDR3 totals 13 residues. Here the CDR3 DNA reads TGTGCCAGTAGTATAGAGGTGACCGGGGAGCTGTTTTTT. Protein product: CASSIEVTGELFF. The complete variable domain, with remaining parts taken from reference TRBV19 and TRBJ2-2, reads DGGITQSPKYLFRKEGQNVTLSCEQNLNHDAMYWYRQDPGQGLRLIYYSQIVNDFQKGDIAEGYSVSREKKESFPLTVTSAQKNPTAFYLCASSIEVTGELFFGEGSRLTVL.

This clone was seen repeatedly, ten times or more. The chain has TRBV6-1 and TRBJ2-7; TRBD2 might be the D (5 bases). V was trimmed by 4 bases and J by 3 bases, leaving 10 bases between them. Germline V gene sequence: CDR1 MNHNS, CDR2 SASEGT. This CDR3 spans 13 amino acids. CDR3 residues: CASSVALDYEQYF. In DNA form, the CDR3 reads TGTGCCAGCAGTGTAGCGTTAGACTACGAGCAGTACTTC.

This clone occurred a few times. The chain couples TRBV4-2 to TRBJ2-5; no firm D call. Germline CDR1 and CDR2: LGHNA and YNFKEQ. Trimming removed 0 bases at V and 4 bases at J, with 6 bases between. The CDR3 consists of 13 residues. CDR3 bases: TGTGCCAGCAGCCAAGAGTTAGGAGAGACCCAGTACTTC. Translated: CASSQELGETQYF.

There are a few counts of this clone. The genes are TRBV2 and TRBJ1-2; D gene uncertain. This CDR3 is built from 14 residues. With 5 bases removed from V and 4 bases from J, the gap between germline ends came to 14 bases. CDR1 and CDR2 from the germline V gene are SNHLY and FYNNEI. In nucleotides, the CDR3 is TGTGCCAGCAGTACAGAAATGGGTCTCTATGGCTACACCTTC. Translated, it gives CASSTEMGLYGYTF.

A few counts support this clone. J is TRBJ2-1 and V is TRBV27; TRBD1 is a possible D gene (5 bases). Germline CDR1 is MNHEY and CDR2 is SMNVEV (reference sequence). The CDR3 runs 16 residues. The ends were cut back, 2 bases at V and 9 bases at J, with 20 bases in the middle. The CDR3 is CASSLMGWSSGAEQFF. For the CDR3, the DNA is TGTGCCAGCAGTTTAATGGGATGGTCTTCTGGGGCTGAGCAGTTCTTC.

The chain couples TRBV5-4 to TRBJ2-5; D tentatively reads TRBD1 or TRBD2 (6 bases each). V lost 4 bases and J lost 4, with 26 bases in between. CDR3 length: 18 amino acids. Germline CDR1 SGHNT, CDR2 YYREEE (reference sequence). The CDR3 region is CASSPDTPGGSLRETQYF. The CDR3 DNA reads as TGTGCCAGCAGCCCAGATACTCCCGGGGGCAGTTTGAGAGAGACCCAGTACTTC.

This clone was recorded only once. Possible read error: a much larger clone is one base away. J is TRBJ2-1 and V is TRBV9; 7 positions agree with TRBD1. With V trimmed by 4 bases and J by 10 bases, 11 bases remained unmatched. Germline CDR1 SGDLS, CDR2 YYNGEE. This CDR3 is built from 14 residues. The CDR3 region has the DNA TGTGCCAGCAGCCTGACAGGGCGCCGCGAAGAGCAGTTCTTC. Amino acid sequence: CASSLTGRREEQFF.

This clone was detected only once. The gene calls are TRBV6-1 and TRBJ2-2, with 7 bases identical to TRBD2. V shed 3 bases and J 7 bases; nucleotides not matched to a gene: 2. Germline V CDR1 and CDR2: MNHNS, SASEGT. This CDR3 region has 13 residues. This chain's CDR3 is CASSDREGGELFF. The CDR3 DNA follows: TGTGCCAGCAGTGACAGGGAGGGCGGGGAGCTGTTTTTT.

This clone was detected only a few times. The chain joins TRBV5-1 to TRBJ2-3, with TRBD2 matching over 13 bases. Looked up from germline, CDR1 is SGHRS and CDR2 is YFSETQ. This CDR3 spans 16 amino acids. The J segment lost 5 bases and the V segment lost 0 bases, leaving 3 bases of the junction unmatched. The CDR3 region is CASSLGLAGGVDTQYF. The CDR3, as DNA: TGCGCCAGCAGCTTGGGACTAGCGGGAGGAGTAGATACGCAGTATTTT.